A single T cell receptor beta chain is shown here with its context. The antigen remains undetermined. This PCR relied on a set of 60 Vbeta primers and 13 Jbeta primers. The assay was immunoSEQ multiplex PCR, and TCRdb's table has in-frame clones only and misses some. The table has 150,000 to 200,000 clones, around 86% seen once. This sample was taken from a study of cytomegalovirus exposure and HLA in healthy donors. Study-level information: Genetic ancestry analysis placed approximately 78% of the approximately 400 donors that were genotyped in the Caucasian-associated cluster.

The CDR3 sequence is 16 residues long. V shed 4 bases and J shed 4 bases, with 17 bases lying between them. Germline-derived CDR1 and CDR2 are SGHNT and YENEEA. Study-wide findings and caveats: TCR beta sequences reportedly predicted most subjects' HLA-A and HLA-B alleles accurately. Later on, an analysis tied over 15,000 TCR beta sequences to HLA alleles at 0.05 false discovery rate. TCR beta V- and J-gene trimming, according to a later analysis, was linked to a missense DCLRE1C variant.

J is TRBJ2-1 and V is TRBV11-3; no clear D. The receptor was derived from a woman aged 18-30 years in good health and CMV-seronegative. The sample was PBMCs. The CDR3 coding sequence is TGTGCCAGCAGCTCCCTCACAGCCTCTGATTACAATGAGCAGTTCTTC. It is translated as CASSSLTASDYNEQFF.